This TCR beta chain is drawn from a study of control samples from healthy donors and cancer patients. TCRdb keeps only in-frame clones here, not all; method: immunoSEQ multiplex PCR. The table lists roughly 190,000 clones, 91% of them singletons, with about 1.6% in the top ten. Source material: blood. This TCR derives from a woman under 40 in good health.

The DNA of the CDR3 is TGCGCCAGCAGTCGTGGGGGACACCATAGCAATCAGCCCCAGCATTTT. Translated: CASSRGGHHSNQPQHF. The gene calls are TRBV23-1 and TRBJ1-5; possible D gene TRBD1, 6 bases. TRBV23-1 is an ORF for which the function is uncertain. The V and J ends lost 4 bases and 0 bases respectively, with 13 bases between them. This CDR3 is 16 amino acids long.